These 17 T cell receptor beta chains came from one sample sequenced in a study of shared T cell receptors in the human thymus (TCRdb year 2021). Library creation used the immunoSEQ multiplex PCR assay. Not all clones reach the TCRdb copy of this immuneACCESS table, which keeps in-frame sequences only. Checked studies attribute under half of the gap to unresolved V genes and leave the rest unexplained. Recorded for this sample are hundreds of thousands of clones; more than 75% of them occurred a single time. The top ten clonotypes cover 0.0095% to 0.011% of the sample. Separately, the same data were catalogued under a study of human thymus T cells.

Sequencing input: thymocytes. These TCRs come from a boy under two years old with a congenital heart defect. Donor details come from another sample of the same person, matched by shared clones.

The chain couples TRBV6-1 to TRBJ2-7; 7 bases line up with TRBD1. After removal of 1 base from V and 7 bases from J, the junction contained 16 bases not matched to a gene. CDR3 size: 17 residues. Germline lookup yields CDR1 MNHNS and CDR2 SASEGT. The CDR3 sequence is CASSEVVPGQQFPEQYF. The CDR3 DNA reads TGTGCCAGCAGTGAAGTCGTTCCGGGACAGCAATTCCCTGAGCAGTACTTC.

The chain has TRBV5-1 and TRBJ2-5, with 11 bases matching TRBD2. Germline CDR1 SGHRS, CDR2 YFSETQ. V lost 3 bases and J lost 2; bases outside the gene matches: 6. This CDR3 contains 16 residues. CDR3 protein: CASSSPGTSGQETQYF. The CDR3 DNA reads TGCGCCAGCAGCTCACCCGGGACTAGCGGACAAGAGACCCAGTACTTC.

The chain carries TRBV11-2 and TRBJ1-3; D perhaps matches TRBD1 (5 bases). This CDR3 is built from 16 residues. Germline V gives CDR1 SGHAT, CDR2 FQNNGV. V lost 1 base, J lost 2 bases, and 12 bases lay in between. CDR3 protein: CASSLGGGSPGNTIYF. CDR3 sequence (DNA): TGTGCCAGCAGCTTAGGGGGGGGGTCCCCTGGAAACACCATATATTTT.

The CDR3 spells CASSLRGGRSTDTQYF. The CDR3 coding sequence is TGTGCCAGCAGTTTACGGGGGGGCAGGAGCACAGATACGCAGTATTTT. J is TRBJ2-3 and V is TRBV28, with 8 bases identical to TRBD2. V was pared by 2 bases and J by 0 bases, with 4 bases of the junction left unmatched. Germline V gene sequence: CDR1 MDHEN, CDR2 SYDVKM. The CDR3 spans 16 residues.

The rearrangement links TRBV11-2 to TRBJ2-5; 7 bases map to TRBD2. V shed 1 base, J shed 0 bases, and the junction held 14 bases outside the gene matches. This CDR3 is built from 19 residues. The V gene's germline CDR1 is SGHAT and CDR2 FQNNGV. The CDR3 loop reads CASSLGGRDYPTNQETQYF. In nucleotides, the CDR3 is TGTGCCAGCAGCTTAGGGGGCCGGGACTACCCTACCAACCAAGAGACCCAGTACTTC. Full variable domain (rest looked up from reference TRBV11-2 and TRBJ2-5): EAGVAQSPRYKIIEKRQSVAFWCNPISGHATLYWYQQILGQGPKLLIQFQNNGVVDDSQLPKDRFSAERLKGVDSTLKIQPAKLEDSAVYLCASSLGGRDYPTNQETQYFGPGTRLLVL.

The chain recombines TRBV2 with TRBJ2-5; weak D call: TRBD2 (6 bases). The CDR3 spans 14 residues. Trimming took 11 bases from V and 4 from J, leaving 20 bases between them. Per the germline V gene, CDR1 is SNHLY and CDR2 is FYNNEI. CDR3 region: CAPNGLQGGETQYF. In nucleotides, the CDR3 is TGTGCCCCGAACGGGCTGCAGGGAGGAGAGACCCAGTACTTC.

The V and J genes are TRBV5-1 and TRBJ2-3, with 9 bases aligning to TRBD1. Germline trimming cut 3 bases from V and 2 bases from J; bases unmatched to any gene: 4. CDR3 length equals 15 residues. Germline values: CDR1 SGHRS, CDR2 YFSETQ. In DNA form, the CDR3 reads TGCGCCAGCAGCTACAGGGGGCGCCCCACAGATACGCAGTATTTT. Protein product: CASSYRGRPTDTQYF.

The chain has TRBV7-8 and TRBJ1-1; 7 positions agree with TRBD1. The CDR3 is 17 amino acids. Germline loops: CDR1 SGHVS, CDR2 FQNEAQ. J gave up 0 bases and V 5 bases, and 12 bases lay outside the gene matches. The CDR3 is CASSMVRTGHMNTEAFF. The CDR3 coding sequence is TGTGCCAGCAGCATGGTAAGGACAGGCCACATGAACACTGAAGCTTTCTTT.

The CDR3 loop reads CASSMVWRDQPYNEQFF. The CDR3 DNA reads as TGTGCCAGTAGTATGGTTTGGCGGGACCAACCCTACAATGAGCAGTTCTTC. The V call is TRBV19, the J call TRBJ2-1, with D possibly TRBD2 on 6 matching bases. CDR3 length: 17 residues. V was trimmed by 3 bases and J by 2 bases, leaving 17 bases between them. Germline V gene sequence: CDR1 LNHDA, CDR2 SQIVND (reference sequence).

This rearrangement joins TRBV25-1 to TRBJ1-3, with 7 bases that match TRBD1. V shed 5 bases and J 5 bases; nucleotides not matched to a gene: 12. Per the germline V gene, CDR1 is MGHDK and CDR2 is SYGVNS. This CDR3 is 16 amino acids long. This chain's CDR3 is CASSNRTGPHRNTIYF. CDR3 bases: TGTGCCAGCAGTAACCGGACAGGCCCTCATAGAAACACCATATATTTT.

The chain combines TRBV2 with TRBJ2-5, with TRBD2 as a possible D gene (5 bases). V lost 3 bases and J lost 5, with 10 bases in between. Germline V gene lookup returns CDR1 SNHLY and CDR2 FYNNEI. The length of the CDR3 is 13 residues. DNA of the CDR3: TGTGCCAGCAGTGATGAGGGCGCGGAGACCCAGTACTTC. Encoded protein: CASSDEGAETQYF.

The chain combines TRBV27 with TRBJ2-7, with a tentative D call TRBD1 (6 bases). The V gene's germline CDR1 is MNHEY and CDR2 SMNVEV (reference sequence). Deletions cut 11 bases from V and 2 bases from J, with 16 bases between. The CDR3 runs 13 residues. The DNA of the CDR3 is TGTGCCGTTCCAGGGGTTCATCCCTACGAGCAGTACTTC. Protein: CAVPGVHPYEQYF.

The chain joins TRBV11-1 to TRBJ1-1, with 8 bases that match TRBD1. The CDR3 loop spans 19 amino acids. The V segment lost 1 base and the J segment 8 bases; nucleotides outside the gene matches: 21. Germline values: CDR1 SGHAT, CDR2 FQDESV (reference sequence). CDR3 bases: TGTGCCAGCAGCTTAGTCGGGGGACAGGCCCAAAGTTGGGTCAGAGAAGCTTTCTTT. It codes for CASSLVGGQAQSWVREAFF. Using reference TRBV11-1 and TRBJ1-1 for the parts outside the CDR3, the full variable domain is EAEVAQSPRYKITEKSQAVAFWCDPISGHATLYWYRQILGQGPELLVQFQDESVVDDSQLPKDRFSAERLKGVDSTLKIQPAELGDSAMYLCASSLVGGQAQSWVREAFFGQGTRLTVV.

The rearrangement uses TRBV4-3 and TRBJ2-3; D is possibly TRBD1 (5 bases). CDR1 is LGHNA, CDR2 YSLEER, per germline. This CDR3 spans 17 amino acids. Trimming took off 1 base at V and 2 bases at J, with 16 bases between the two ends. CDR3 sequence (DNA): TGCGCCAGCAGCCAAGGTTTCCAGGGTCCGAACACAGATACGCAGTATTTT. Translated, it gives CASSQGFQGPNTDTQYF.

Only a few counts were recorded for this clone. The J gene is TRBJ1-5, the V gene TRBV19, with D possibly being TRBD1 (5 bases). Trimming left V 10 bases short and J 3 bases short, with 22 bases between. This CDR3 is 16 amino acids long. CDR1 and CDR2 (germline): LNHDA, SQIVND (reference sequence). CDR3 sequence reads: CATKDGGKGINQPQHF. The CDR3 DNA sequence: TGTGCCACCAAAGACGGGGGAAAAGGGATCAATCAGCCCCAGCATTTT.

This clone was seen a few times. This rearrangement joins TRBV19 to TRBJ1-1; D is ambiguous. Between the trimmed V and J ends, which lost 6 bases and 3 bases, there was a span of 11 bases. CDR3 length: 13 residues. Per germline, CDR1 LNHDA and CDR2 SQIVND (reference sequence). DNA of the CDR3: TGTGCCAGTAGCTTCGGCGGGGACACTGAAGCTTTCTTT. Protein: CASSFGGDTEAFF.

The rearrangement links TRBV7-2 to TRBJ2-5, with D tentatively TRBD2 (6 bases). The end of the DNA aligns better with TRBJ2-7, so the J call may be wrong. The CDR3 contains 15 residues. Germline CDR1 reads SGHTA; CDR2 reads FQGNSA. CDR3 coding DNA: TGTGCCAGCAGCCCCCGTCGGGGGACTCGCAACGAGCAGTACTTC. Translated: CASSPRRGTRNEQYF.